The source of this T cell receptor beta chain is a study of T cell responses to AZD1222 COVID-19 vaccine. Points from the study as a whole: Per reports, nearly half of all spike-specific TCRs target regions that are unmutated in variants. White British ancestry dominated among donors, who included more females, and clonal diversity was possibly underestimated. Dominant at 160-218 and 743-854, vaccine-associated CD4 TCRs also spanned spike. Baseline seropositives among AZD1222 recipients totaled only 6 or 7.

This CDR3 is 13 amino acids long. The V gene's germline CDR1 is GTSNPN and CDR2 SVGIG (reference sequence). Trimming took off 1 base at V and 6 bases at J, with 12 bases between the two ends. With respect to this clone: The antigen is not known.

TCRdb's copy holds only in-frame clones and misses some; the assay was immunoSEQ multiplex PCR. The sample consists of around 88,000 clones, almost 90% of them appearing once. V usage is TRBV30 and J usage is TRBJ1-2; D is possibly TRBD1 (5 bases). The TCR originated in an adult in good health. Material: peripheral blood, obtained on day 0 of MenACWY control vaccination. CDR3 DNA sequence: TGTGCCTGGAGTGCCGGGACGCTCCATGGCTACACCTTC. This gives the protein CAWSAGTLHGYTF. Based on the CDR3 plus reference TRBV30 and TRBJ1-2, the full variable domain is SQTIHQWPATLVQPVGSPLSLECTVEGTSNPNLYWYRQAAGRGLQLLFYSVGIGQISSEVPQNLSASRPQDRQFILSSKKLLLSDSGFYLCAWSAGTLHGYTFGSGTRLTVV.